The rows below give T cell receptor beta chains drawn from one sample of a study of tumour-infiltrating T cells in Burkitt lymphoma. Sequencing used immunoSEQ multiplex PCR; TCRdb keeps in-frame clones, though not all of them. The sample has fewer than 1,500 clones, roughly 12% seen once; the top ten hold 3.5% to 6%. Material: tumor tissue. The receptors shown here come from a human donor with Burkitt lymphoma. Each CDR3 is given with its conserved first and last residue. A D gene is named only where the DNA matches it firmly. Expanded clones get a size class; other rows say once, few or many, or leave the size out.

j_gene	v_gene	abundance	d_gene	CDR3nt	CDR3aa
TRBJ2-7	TRBV18	few	-	TGTGCCAGCTCACCGGTGAGGGGCGAGCAGTACTTC	CASSPVRGEQYF
TRBJ1-1	TRBV7-2	-	-	TGTGCCAGCAGCTTAAATGTCATGAACACTGAAGCTTTCTTT	CASSLNVMNTEAFF
TRBJ2-2	TRBV19	few	TRBD2	TGTGCCAGTAGTATAGATCGGAAGCGGGGGGCCACCGGGGAGCTGTTTTTT	CASSIDRKRGATGELFF
TRBJ1-6	TRBV9	few	-	TGTGCCAGCAGCGGGACCCCTGAAGGGGGAGCTTCACCCCTCCACTTT	CASSGTPEGGASPLHF
TRBJ2-2	TRBV7-2	few	-	TGTGCCAGCAGCCTACGGAATCCGAACACCGGGGAGCTGTTTTTT	CASSLRNPNTGELFF
TRBJ2-7	TRBV29-1	-	-	TGCAGCGGACCAGCGCGTGGCACCTACGAGCAGTACTTC	CSGPARGTYEQYF
TRBJ1-4	TRBV5-4	-	TRBD1	TGTGCCAGCAGCTTCCGACAGGGGGGGGTTTTTGAAAAACTGTTTTTT	CASSFRQGGVFEKLFF
TRBJ2-7	TRBV9	large	-	TGTGCCAGCAGCGAGGGACTCCTAACCTACGAGCAGTACTTC	CASSEGLLTYEQYF
TRBJ2-1	TRBV29-1	-	TRBD2	TGCAGCGTTGAAACTACTCTAGGAGCGGGAGTGAGGGATGAGCAGTTCTTC	CSVETTLGAGVRDEQFF
TRBJ2-1	TRBV6-5	few	TRBD2	TGTGCCAGCAGCAAGGGACTAGCGTCGGGCGAGCAGTTCTTC	CASSKGLASGEQFF
TRBJ1-2	TRBV5-8	-	-	TGTGCCAGCAGCTGGGAGGGACAAATTAACTATGGCTACACCTTC	CASSWEGQINYGYTF
TRBJ2-7	TRBV7-2	few	TRBD1	TGTGCCAGCAGCCCTGGACAGGGGGGCTACGAGCAGTACTTC	CASSPGQGGYEQYF
TRBJ1-6	TRBV16	-	-	TGTGCCAGCAGCCCAGGGTCTTACGGTAATTCACCCCTCCACTTT	CASSPGSYGNSPLHF
TRBJ2-1	TRBV7-8	-	TRBD1	TGTGCCAGCAGCTCCCGAAGGGGGACAGGGGGCGTCTACAATGAGCAGTTCTTC	CASSSRRGTGGVYNEQFF
TRBJ1-1	TRBV5-1	few	TRBD1	TGCGCCAGCAGCTTCAGGGGGCGAACGAACACTGAAGCTTTCTTT	CASSFRGRTNTEAFF
TRBJ2-1	TRBV11-2	few	-	TGTGCCAGCAGCTTAGGTGGTAGCTCCTACAATGAGCAGTTCTTC	CASSLGGSSYNEQFF
TRBJ1-1	TRBV19	-	-	TGTGCCAGTAGTATAGTAAACGGGGGGGTAAACACTGAAGCTTTCTTT	CASSIVNGGVNTEAFF
TRBJ1-2	TRBV4-3	-	TRBD1	TGCGCCAGCAGCCTAACAGGGGTGAGGGGCTACACCTTC	CASSLTGVRGYTF
TRBJ1-2	TRBV19	few	TRBD1	TGTGCCAGTAGTAATGGACAGGCCGTCATCTCTAACTATGGCTACACCTTC	CASSNGQAVISNYGYTF
TRBJ2-4	TRBV9	-	-	TGTGCCAGCAGCTCTCCCCGAACGGGGGGCACGAACATTCAGTACTTC	CASSSPRTGGTNIQYF
TRBJ1-5	TRBV7-9	few	-	TGTGCCAGCAGCTTGGGGGGTGATAAGCCCCAGCATTTT	CASSLGGDKPQHF
TRBJ1-5	TRBV7-9	-	-	TGTGCCAGCAGCCGGGGGGGAGATCAGCCCCAGCATTTT	CASSRGGDQPQHF
TRBJ1-2	TRBV30	-	-	TGTGCCTGGAGTGTAAACGGGGATGGCTACACCTTC	CAWSVNGDGYTF
TRBJ2-5	TRBV4-3	-	-	TGCGCCAGCAGCCAAGCTTACAGGGGAGGAGAATACCAAGAGACCCAGTACTTC	CASSQAYRGGEYQETQYF